Given below is one T cell receptor (beta chain) in context. Its antigen is still unknown. This CDR3 is built from 11 residues. The V end lost 5 bases, the J end lost 5 bases, and 3 bases lay between the germline ends. Germline CDR1 is SNHLY and CDR2 is FYNNEI. These data originate in a study of cytomegalovirus exposure and HLA in healthy donors. Study-wide points: TCR beta V- and J-gene trimming was later associated with a missense DCLRE1C variant.

A multiplex PCR was run with 60 Vbeta primers and 13 Jbeta primers. Assay: immunoSEQ multiplex PCR; the TCRdb copy retains only in-frame clones and omits some. The sample records some 170,000 clones, around 76% being singletons. The source of this sequence is a man in his 60s in good health and CMV-seronegative. The chain has TRBV2 and TRBJ1-4; D remains ambiguous. Sequenced sample: PBMCs. The CDR3 sequence: CASSSNEKLFF. The CDR3 DNA reads TGTGCCAGCAGTTCGAATGAAAAACTGTTTTTT.